The 17 T cell receptor beta chains below all came from one sample that was sequenced in a study of T cells in localized non-small cell lung cancer (dated by TCRdb to between 2020 and 2021). Receptor libraries were prepared by the immunoSEQ multiplex PCR assay. TCRdb stores this immuneACCESS table with in-frame sequences only. Part of the clones is absent; in the studies checked, under half of the shortfall reflects unresolved V genes, and no reason is known for the rest. The sample data list approximately 16,000 clones, and approximately 85% of these were observed just once. The biggest ten clones account for approximately 24% of the sample. The sequencing used peripheral blood, collected before any cancer treatment. Every receptor here comes from a female donor aged 60 or older with stage I squamous cell lung carcinoma.

This chain links TRBV28 with TRBJ1-2; D possibly corresponds to TRBD1 (5 bases). Germline V CDR1 and CDR2: MDHEN, SYDVKM. V lost 3 bases, J lost 2 bases, and 13 bases lay in between. The CDR3 extends over 15 amino acids. The CDR3 sequence is CASSFGGFANYGYTF. The CDR3 region has the DNA TGTGCCAGCAGTTTCGGGGGTTTCGCAAACTATGGCTACACCTTC.

The rearrangement joins TRBV7-2 to TRBJ2-1; D remains ambiguous. Trimming stripped 3 bases from V and 4 bases from J, with 13 bases between. CDR1 is SGHTA and CDR2 is FQGNSA in the germline V gene. The length of the CDR3 is 15 residues. The CDR3 coding sequence is TGTGCCAGCAGCTTGGCTGTAGGGCCGTACAATGAGCAGTTCTTC. It encodes CASSLAVGPYNEQFF.

The V and J genes are TRBV5-6 and TRBJ2-5, with D unresolved. The CDR3 is 14 residues long. V lost 2 bases and J 4 bases, leaving 12 bases between the germline ends. The V gene's germline CDR1 is SGHDT and CDR2 YYEEEE. This chain's CDR3 is CASSFGLMGETQYF. In nucleotides, the CDR3 is TGTGCCAGCAGCTTCGGGTTGATGGGAGAGACCCAGTACTTC.

V is TRBV11-2 and J is TRBJ2-1, with a possible D match to TRBD1 (5 bases). CDR3 length equals 16 residues. Germline CDR1 reads SGHAT; CDR2 reads FQNNGV. V was pared by 1 base and J by 0 bases, with 10 bases between. In nucleotides, the CDR3 is TGTGCCAGCAGCTTAGCGACAGTCGGCTCCTACAATGAGCAGTTCTTC. Its protein is CASSLATVGSYNEQFF.

In its sample, this clone was seen once. The V gene is TRBV18, the J gene TRBJ1-4; unclear D gene. The CDR3 has 15 amino acids. The V end was cut by 0 bases, the J end by 0 bases, with 5 bases between. Germline V gives CDR1 KGHSH, CDR2 LQKENI. CDR3 nucleotides: TGTGCCAGCTCACCACCCGGAGCAACTAATGAAAAACTGTTTTTT. Translation gives CASSPPGATNEKLFF.

The chain carries TRBV27 and TRBJ1-4, with TRBD1 matching 8 bases. The CDR3 is made up of 16 amino acids. Trimming removed 0 bases from V and 8 bases from J; junction bases left unmatched: 8. CDR1 is MNHEY, CDR2 SMNVEV, per germline (reference sequence). DNA of the CDR3: TGTGCCAGCAGTTTATCGGGACAGGCCCCGGGGGAAAAACTGTTTTTT. Its translation: CASSLSGQAPGEKLFF.

CDR3 sequence (DNA): TGTGCCAGTGGACAGAACACTGAAGCTTTCTTT. Translation gives CASGQNTEAFF. The V and J genes are TRBV6-5 and TRBJ1-1, with a possible D match to TRBD1 (5 bases). V dropped 9 bases and J dropped 1 base, with 6 bases sitting between them. This CDR3 is built from 11 residues. Germline CDR1 and CDR2: MNHEY and SVGAGI.

The chain joins TRBV4-2 to TRBJ2-2; 9 nucleotides line up with TRBD1. CDR1 is LGHNA, CDR2 YNFKEQ, per germline. Unmatched junction bases numbered 10, after V lost 4 bases and J lost 4 bases. The CDR3 is made up of 17 amino acids. The DNA for the CDR3 is TGTGCCAGCAGCCCTAATAGGGGACAGGGTGGCACCGGGGAGCTGTTTTTT. Translation gives CASSPNRGQGGTGELFF.

The chain has TRBV4-3 and TRBJ2-1, with 8 bases aligning to TRBD2. There are 17 residues in the CDR3. V shed 0 bases, J shed 6 bases, and the junction held 10 bases outside the gene matches. Germline values: CDR1 LGHNA, CDR2 YSLEER. CDR3 DNA: TGCGCCAGCAGCCAAGAAGGTGCAGCGGGAGAGGTCAATGAGCAGTTCTTC. Encoded protein: CASSQEGAAGEVNEQFF.

The chain uses TRBV4-1 and TRBJ1-2; 10 positions agree with TRBD1. The germline V gene has CDR1 MGHRA and CDR2 YSYEKL. The CDR3 covers 16 residues. J gave up 5 bases and V 1 base, and 7 bases lay outside the gene matches. CDR3 sequence (DNA): TGCGCCAGCAGCCAAGGACAGGGGGCCAGAGGATATGGCTACACCTTC. This codes for CASSQGQGARGYGYTF.

DNA for the CDR3: TGTGCCTCCCGGCTAACTGAAGCTTTCTTT. It specifies CASRLTEAFF. This chain joins TRBV30 and TRBJ1-1; D is ambiguous. Looked up from germline, CDR1 is GTSNPN and CDR2 is SVGIG (reference sequence). This CDR3 spans 10 amino acids. The V gene lost 7 bases and the J gene lost 5 bases, with 8 bases spanning the gap. The full variable domain, in which reference TRBV30 and TRBJ1-1 provide the parts outside the CDR3, is SQTIHQWPATLVQPVGSPLSLECTVEGTSNPNLYWYRQAAGRGLQLLFYSVGIGQISSEVPQNLSASRPQDRQFILSSKKLLLSDSGFYLCASRLTEAFFGQGTRLTVV.

The rearrangement joins TRBV7-7 to TRBJ2-3, with 10 positions matching TRBD1. The V gene's germline CDR1 is SSHAT and CDR2 FNYEAQ (reference sequence). This CDR3 is 14 amino acids long. J gave up 5 bases and V 5 bases, and 4 bases lay outside the gene matches. The CDR3 nucleotides read TGTGCCAGCAGCGACGGGACAGGGGAAGATACGCAGTATTTT. Residues: CASSDGTGEDTQYF.

The chain recombines TRBV18 with TRBJ1-5; 7 bases align to TRBD1. The CDR3 spans 16 residues. V lost 1 base and J lost 3; bases outside the gene matches: 6. The germline CDR1 and CDR2 sequences are KGHSH and LQKENI. The chain's CDR3 is CASSPQDRAINQPQHF. In DNA form, the CDR3 reads TGTGCCAGCTCACCACAAGACAGGGCAATCAATCAGCCCCAGCATTTT.

This clone was observed a handful of times. This chain joins TRBV7-3 and TRBJ2-5; weak D call: TRBD1 (5 bases). The CDR3 contains 18 residues. The V end was cut by 5 bases, the J end by 0 bases, with 22 bases between. Germline CDR1 and CDR2: SGHTA and FQGTGA. CDR3 amino acids: CASSPTPWGSRNQETQYF. Written as DNA, the CDR3 is TGTGCCAGCAGCCCGACACCTTGGGGCAGTAGAAACCAAGAGACCCAGTACTTC.

The CDR3 reads CASSQGGGGNQPQHF. Written as DNA, the CDR3 is TGTGCCAGCAGCCAGGGGGGGGGCGGCAATCAGCCCCAGCATTTT. V is TRBV7-9 and J is TRBJ1-5; TRBD1 matches 7 bases. In germline, CDR1 is SEHNR, CDR2 FQNEAQ (reference sequence). CDR3 length: 15 amino acids. V trimming: 5 bases; J trimming: 2 bases; junction bases outside the gene matches: 6.

The chain has TRBV5-8 and TRBJ2-2; D is possibly TRBD2 (5 bases). Between the trimmed V and J ends, which lost 4 bases and 5 bases, there was a span of 9 bases. Germline assignment: CDR1 SGHTS and CDR2 YDEGEE. This CDR3 is 13 amino acids long. The CDR3 protein is CASSPGTTGELFF. CDR3 bases: TGTGCCAGCAGCCCGGGAACGACCGGGGAGCTGTTTTTT.

The chain has TRBV11-3 and TRBJ1-1, with unresolved D. Germline assignment: CDR1 SGHNT and CDR2 YENEEA. The CDR3 spans 12 residues. V lost 6 bases to trimming and J lost 1 base, with 6 bases between them. The CDR3 bases are TGTGCCAGCAGTGGGAGGAACACTGAAGCTTTCTTT. Protein sequence: CASSGRNTEAFF.